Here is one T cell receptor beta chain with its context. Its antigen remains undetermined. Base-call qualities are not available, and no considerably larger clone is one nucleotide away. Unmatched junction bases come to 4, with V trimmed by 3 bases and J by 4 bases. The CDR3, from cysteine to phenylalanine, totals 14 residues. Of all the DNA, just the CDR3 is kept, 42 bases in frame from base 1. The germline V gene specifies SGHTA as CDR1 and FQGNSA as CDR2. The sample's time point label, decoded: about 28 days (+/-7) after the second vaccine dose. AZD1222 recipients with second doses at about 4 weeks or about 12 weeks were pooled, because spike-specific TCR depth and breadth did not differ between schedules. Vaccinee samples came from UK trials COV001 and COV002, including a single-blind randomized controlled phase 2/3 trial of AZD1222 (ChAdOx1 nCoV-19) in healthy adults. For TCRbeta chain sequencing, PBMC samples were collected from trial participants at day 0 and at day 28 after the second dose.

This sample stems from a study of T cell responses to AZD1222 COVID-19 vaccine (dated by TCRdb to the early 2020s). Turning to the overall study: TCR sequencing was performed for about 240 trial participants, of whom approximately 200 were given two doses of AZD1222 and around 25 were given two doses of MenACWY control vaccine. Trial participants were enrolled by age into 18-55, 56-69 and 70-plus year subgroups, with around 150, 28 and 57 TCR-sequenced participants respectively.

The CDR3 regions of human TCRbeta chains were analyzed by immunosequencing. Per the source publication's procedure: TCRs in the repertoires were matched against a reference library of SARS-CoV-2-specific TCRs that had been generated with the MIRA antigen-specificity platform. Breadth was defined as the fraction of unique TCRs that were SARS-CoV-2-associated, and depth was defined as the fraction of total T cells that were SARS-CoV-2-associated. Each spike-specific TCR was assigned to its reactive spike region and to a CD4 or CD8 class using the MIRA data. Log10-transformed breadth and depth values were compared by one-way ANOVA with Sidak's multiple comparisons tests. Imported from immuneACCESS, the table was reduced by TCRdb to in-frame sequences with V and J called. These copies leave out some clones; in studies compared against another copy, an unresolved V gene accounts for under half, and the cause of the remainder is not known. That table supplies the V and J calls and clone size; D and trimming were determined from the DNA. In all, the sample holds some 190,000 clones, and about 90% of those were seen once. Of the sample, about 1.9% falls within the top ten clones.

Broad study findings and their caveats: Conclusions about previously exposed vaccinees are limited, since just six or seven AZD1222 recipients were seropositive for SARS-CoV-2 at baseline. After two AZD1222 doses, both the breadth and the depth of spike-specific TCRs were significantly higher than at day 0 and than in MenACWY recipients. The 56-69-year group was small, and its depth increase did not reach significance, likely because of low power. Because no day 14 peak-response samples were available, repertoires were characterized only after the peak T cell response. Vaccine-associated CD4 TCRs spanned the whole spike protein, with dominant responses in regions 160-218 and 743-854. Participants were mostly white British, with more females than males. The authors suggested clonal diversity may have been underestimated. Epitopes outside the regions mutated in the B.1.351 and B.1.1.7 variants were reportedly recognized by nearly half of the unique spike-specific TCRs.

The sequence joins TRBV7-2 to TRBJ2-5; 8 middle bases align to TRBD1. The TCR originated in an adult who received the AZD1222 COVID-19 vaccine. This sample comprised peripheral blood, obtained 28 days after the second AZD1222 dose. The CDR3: CASSFRRGPETQYF. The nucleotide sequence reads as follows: TGTGCCAGCAGCTTCCGCAGGGGGCCAGAGACCCAGTACTTC.